The rows below give T cell receptor beta chains drawn from one sample of a study of CD8+CD57+ T cells in acquired aplastic anemia. Using its own MiXCR run on the reads, TCRdb lists one record per CDR3 protein. Here the sample spans over 200,000 distinct CDR3 sequences, 60% to 65% being singletons. The sample consisted of sorted CD4+, CD8+, or CD8+CD57+ T cells (not recorded which) from PBMCs. The receptor source for this set is a human donor in good health. Both conserved end residues are part of each CDR3. A D gene is named only where the DNA matches it firmly. For some rows the clone size is stated as once, few or many, or as a class when expanded; others skip it.

TRBJ2-2 | NA | TRBV5-1 | TRBD2 | CASSLDGGRAGELFF | TGCGCCAGCAGCCTGGATGGCGGGAGGGCCGGGGAGCTGTTTTTT
TRBJ2-3 | NA | TRBV5-1 | TRBD1 | CASSSMTGAGDTQYF | TGCGCCAGCAGCTCGATGACAGGGGCGGGAGATACGCAGTATTTT
TRBJ1-1 | few | TRBV7-8 | NA | CASSLGYRGGRNTEAFF | TGTGCCAGCAGCTTAGGATACCGAGGTGGGAGGAACACTGAAGCTTTCTTT
TRBJ1-3 | NA | TRBV19 | NA | CASSMLGAGNTIYF | TGTGCCAGTAGTATGCTGGGGGCTGGAAACACCATATATTTT
TRBJ1-1 | NA | TRBV7-6 | NA | CASSLGQGFQDPMNTGAFF | TGTGCCAGCAGCTTAGGTCAGGGGTTCCAGGACCCTATGAACACTGGAGCTTTCTTT
TRBJ2-7 | NA | TRBV24-1 | NA | CATSTAGHYEQYF | TGTGCCACCAGTACGGCAGGACACTACGAGCAGTACTTC
TRBJ2-7 | NA | TRBV10-3 | TRBD2 | CAMGTSGSSYEQYF | TGTGCCATGGGGACTAGCGGGAGCTCCTACGAGCAGTACTTC
TRBJ2-3 | many | TRBV7-9 | TRBD1 | CASSFTDRGLADTQYF | TGTGCCAGCAGCTTTACCGACAGGGGTCTAGCAGATACGCAGTATTTT
TRBJ2-1 | many | TRBV2 | TRBD2 | CAATGTSGDNEQFF | TGTGCAGCAACCGGGACTAGCGGGGACAATGAGCAGTTCTTC
TRBJ1-1 | few | TRBV28 | NA | CASSLRGRGEANAEAFF | TGTGCCAGCAGTTTACGGGGTCGCGGAGAGGCGAACGCTGAAGCTTTCTTT
TRBJ1-2 | NA | TRBV12-3/TRBV12-4 | NA | CASTTDPQGIYGYTF | TGTGCCAGCACCACCGATCCTCAGGGGATATATGGCTACACCTTC
TRBJ2-7 | many | TRBV20-1 | TRBD1 | CSARHRDRLTYEQYF | TGCAGTGCTCGCCACCGGGACAGGTTAACCTACGAGCAGTACTTC
TRBJ2-7 | NA | TRBV20-1 | TRBD2 | CSARDRGGRDYHYEQYF | TGCAGTGCTAGAGATCGTGGCGGGAGGGACTACCATTACGAGCAGTACTTC
TRBJ2-7 | NA | TRBV7-8 | NA | CASSLVTAGEQYF | TGTGCCAGCAGCTTAGTGACAGCCGGCGAGCAGTACTTC
TRBJ2-7 | many | TRBV7-8 | TRBD1 | CASSLSFGTGVYEQYF | TGTGCCAGCAGCTTATCCTTCGGGACAGGGGTCTACGAGCAGTACTTC
TRBJ1-2 | NA | TRBV5-1 | TRBD1 | CASSQGGNYGYTF | TGCGCCAGCAGCCAGGGGGGGAACTATGGCTACACCTTC
TRBJ2-2 | NA | TRBV7-6 | NA | CASSLMRTGELFF | TGTGCCAGCAGCTTAATGAGGACCGGGGAGCTGTTTTTT
TRBJ2-1 | NA | TRBV25-1 | NA | CASSEPLDSSSYNEQFF | TGTGCCAGCAGTGAACCCCTTGACTCGAGCTCCTACAATGAGCAGTTCTTC
TRBJ2-7 | many | TRBV13 | TRBD2 | CASSDLAGVGYEQYF | TGTGCCAGCAGCGATCTAGCGGGAGTCGGCTACGAGCAGTACTTC
TRBJ2-7 | NA | TRBV24-1 | NA | CATSDVTGEQYF | TGTGCCACCAGTGATGTGACCGGCGAGCAGTACTTC
TRBJ2-7 | many | TRBV29-1 | TRBD1 | CSVLGTATYEQYF | TGCAGCGTTCTAGGGACAGCAACCTACGAGCAGTACTTC
TRBJ2-1 | NA | TRBV19 | TRBD1 | CATVDRPSYNEQFF | TGTGCCACGGTGGACAGGCCTTCCTACAATGAGCAGTTCTTC
TRBJ1-1 | NA | TRBV20-1 | NA | CSAMTGPEAFF | TGCAGTGCTATGACGGGGCCTGAAGCTTTCTTT
TRBJ2-7 | NA | TRBV20-1 | TRBD2 | CSARGPAGGFEQYF | TGCAGTGCTAGAGGCCCAGCGGGGGGCTTCGAGCAGTACTTC
TRBJ2-3 | NA | TRBV7-2 | NA | CASSLAGASPDTQYF | TGTGCCAGCAGCTTAGCAGGTGCCTCCCCAGATACGCAGTATTTT
TRBJ1-6 | once | TRBV19 | NA | CASSIMAQNLRRPLHF | TGTGCCAGTAGCATTATGGCACAGAATCTTCGTCGCCCCCTCCACTTT
TRBJ2-7 | few | TRBV20-1 | NA | CSARDGVNNEQYF | TGCAGTGCTAGAGACGGCGTTAACAACGAGCAGTACTTC
TRBJ2-7 | many | TRBV15 | TRBD2 | CATSRDETSGKLYEQYF | TGTGCCACCAGCAGAGACGAGACTAGCGGGAAACTATACGAGCAGTACTTC
TRBJ2-7 | many | TRBV14 | TRBD2 | CASSQGPGTSVYEQYF | TGTGCCAGCAGCCAAGGTCCAGGGACTAGCGTCTACGAGCAGTACTTC
TRBJ1-5 | NA | TRBV25-1 | TRBD1 | CASSDTGGGQPQHF | TGTGCCAGCAGTGATACAGGGGGCGGTCAGCCCCAGCATTTT
TRBJ2-1 | NA | TRBV24-1 | TRBD2 | CATSQGKREEQFF | TGTGCCACCAGCCAGGGGAAGCGGGAGGAGCAGTTCTTC
TRBJ2-7 | NA | TRBV20-1 | NA | CSAQKVTGFNEQYF | TGCAGTGCTCAAAAGGTTACAGGGTTCAACGAGCAGTACTTC
TRBJ1-1 | NA | TRBV10-3 | NA | CATANREGTEAFF | TGTGCCACCGCGAACAGGGAGGGCACTGAAGCTTTCTTT
TRBJ2-3 | NA | TRBV12-3/TRBV12-4 | NA | CASGPTQSSYNEQYF | TGTGCTAGTGGTCCGACCCAGAGCTCCTACAATGAGCAGTATTTT
TRBJ2-7 | few | TRBV20-1 | TRBD1 | CSARDRGQGNPEQYF | TGCAGTGCTAGGGACCGGGGACAGGGTAATCCCGAGCAGTACTTC
TRBJ1-1 | NA | TRBV7-9 | NA | CASSLALGGRTEAFF | TGTGCCAGCAGCTTAGCCCTGGGGGGGAGGACTGAAGCTTTCTTT